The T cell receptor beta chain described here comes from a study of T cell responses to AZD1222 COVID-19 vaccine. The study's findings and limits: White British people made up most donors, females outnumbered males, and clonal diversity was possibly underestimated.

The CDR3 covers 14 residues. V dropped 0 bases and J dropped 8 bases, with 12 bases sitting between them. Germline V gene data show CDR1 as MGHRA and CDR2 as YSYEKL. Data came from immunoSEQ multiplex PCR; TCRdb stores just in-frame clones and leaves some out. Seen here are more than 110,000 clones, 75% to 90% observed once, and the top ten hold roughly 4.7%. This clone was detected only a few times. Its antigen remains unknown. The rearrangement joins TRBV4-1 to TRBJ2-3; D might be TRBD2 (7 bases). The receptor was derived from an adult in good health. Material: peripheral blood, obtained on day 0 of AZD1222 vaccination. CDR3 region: CASSQEGGLPTQYF. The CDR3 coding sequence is TGCGCCAGCAGCCAAGAGGGGGGGCTACCTACGCAGTATTTT.